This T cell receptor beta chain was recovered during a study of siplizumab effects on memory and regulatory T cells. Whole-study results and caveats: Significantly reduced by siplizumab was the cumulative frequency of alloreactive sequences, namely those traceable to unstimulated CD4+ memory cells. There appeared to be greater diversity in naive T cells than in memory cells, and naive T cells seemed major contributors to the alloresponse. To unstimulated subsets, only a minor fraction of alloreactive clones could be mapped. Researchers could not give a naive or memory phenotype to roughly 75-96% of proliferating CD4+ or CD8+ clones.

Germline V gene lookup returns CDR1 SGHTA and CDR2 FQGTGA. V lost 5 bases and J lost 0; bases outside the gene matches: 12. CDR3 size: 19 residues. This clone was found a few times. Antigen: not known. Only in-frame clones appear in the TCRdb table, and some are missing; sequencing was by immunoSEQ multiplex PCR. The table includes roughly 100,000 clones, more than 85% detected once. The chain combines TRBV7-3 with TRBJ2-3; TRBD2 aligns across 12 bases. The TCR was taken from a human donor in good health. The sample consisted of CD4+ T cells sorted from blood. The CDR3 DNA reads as TGTGCCAGCAGCCTGACCGCAGGGGGGACTAGCGGGAGCACAGATACGCAGTATTTT. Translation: CASSLTAGGTSGSTDTQYF.